The source of this T cell receptor (beta chain) is a study of blood T cell repertoires in COVID-19. The overall study: In each case, the material was cDNA or gDNA derived from T cells, B-cell-depleted T cells, or PBMCs.

Recruits, aged about 18 to 95 years, lived in under 25 US areas. Participant reports of clinical history set cohort assignment. Recovered participants had two consecutive negative NP/OP PCR tests, healthcare professional clearance, or symptom resolution. Sequencing was performed with immunoSEQ multiplex PCR; in TCRdb, only in-frame clones are kept and a portion is missing. The sample shows 280,000 or so clones, around 90% of them seen only once. Germline V lookup: CDR1 MGHRA, CDR2 YSYEKL. The CDR3 has 15 amino acids. V was clipped by 0 bases and J by 7 bases; unmatched bases: 3. Sequenced sample: PBMCs or T cells enriched from blood (not recorded which). The TCR sequence derives from a woman between 40 and 55 years old who had recovered from COVID-19. The chain links TRBV4-1 to TRBJ1-6, with 7 bases identical to TRBD1. CDR3 in amino acids: CASSQEFRGNSPLHF. CDR3 bases: TGCGCCAGCAGCCAAGAGTTCAGGGGGAATTCACCCCTCCACTTT.